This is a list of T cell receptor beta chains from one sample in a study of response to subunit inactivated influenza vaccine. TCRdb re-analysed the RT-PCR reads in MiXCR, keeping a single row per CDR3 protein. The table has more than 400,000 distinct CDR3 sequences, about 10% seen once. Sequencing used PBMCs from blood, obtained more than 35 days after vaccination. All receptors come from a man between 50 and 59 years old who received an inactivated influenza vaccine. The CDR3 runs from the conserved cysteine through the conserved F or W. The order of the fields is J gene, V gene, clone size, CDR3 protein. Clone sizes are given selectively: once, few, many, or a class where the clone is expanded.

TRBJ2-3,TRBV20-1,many,CSASRTSGDTDTQYF
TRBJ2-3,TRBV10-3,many,CAISEVDFAADTQYF
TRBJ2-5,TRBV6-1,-,CASRRLGQETQYF
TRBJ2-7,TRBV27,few,CASSSPQWGFSSYEQYF
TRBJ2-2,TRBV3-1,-,CASSWGLASTGELFF
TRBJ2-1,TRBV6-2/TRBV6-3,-,CASSYFGLGDNEQFF
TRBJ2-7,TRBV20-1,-,CSAARARNEQYF
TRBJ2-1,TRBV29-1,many,CSVGVYEVQFF
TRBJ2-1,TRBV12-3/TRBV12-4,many,CASSLGRPVYNEQFF
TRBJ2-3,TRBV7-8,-,CASSLSLAGVFADTQYF
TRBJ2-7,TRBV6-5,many,CASSYLGQGVYEQYF
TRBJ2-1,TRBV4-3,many,CASSQGLAGAYNEQFF
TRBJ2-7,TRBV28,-,CASSPPALSYEQYF
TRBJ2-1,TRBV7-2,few,CASSSARLAHEQFF
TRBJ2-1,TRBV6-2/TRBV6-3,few,CASSYGLGLVFYNEQFF
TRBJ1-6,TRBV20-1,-,CSANTWNNSPLHF
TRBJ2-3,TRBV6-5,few,CASSFSGGGADTQYF
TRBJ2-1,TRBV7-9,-,CASTLAGGPGNEQFF
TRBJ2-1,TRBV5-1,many,CASSTIAGNWNEQFF
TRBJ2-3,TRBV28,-,CASGRQGPDTQYF
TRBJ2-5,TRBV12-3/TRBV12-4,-,CASRPGLAGGLGDTQYF
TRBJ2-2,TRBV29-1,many,CSSRLAGGVGAGELFF
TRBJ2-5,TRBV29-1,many,CSVEETGTQETQYF
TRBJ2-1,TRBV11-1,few,CASSGGAVVGSSYNEQFF
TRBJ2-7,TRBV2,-,CASRDGPQYEQYF
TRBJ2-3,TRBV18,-,CASSPSPWDTQYF
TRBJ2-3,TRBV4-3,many,CASSQVGGGPTDTQYF
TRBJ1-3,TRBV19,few,CASSGVNTIYF
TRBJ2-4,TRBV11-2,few,CASSLDPGTQNIQYF
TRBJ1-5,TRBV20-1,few,CSAQSGTGGAGGNQPQHF
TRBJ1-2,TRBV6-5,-,CASSYWSETHTADGYTF
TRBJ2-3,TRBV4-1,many,CASSLRSSGGAKDTQYF
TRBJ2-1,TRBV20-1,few,CSAPRSNNEQFF
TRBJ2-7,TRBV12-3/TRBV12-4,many,CASSWGISYEQYF
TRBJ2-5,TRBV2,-,CASSGTSGLTQETQYF
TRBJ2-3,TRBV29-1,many,CSVGGQGTDTQYF
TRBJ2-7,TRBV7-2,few,CASSLDDYEQYF
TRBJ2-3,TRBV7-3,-,CASSLMLLTDTQYF
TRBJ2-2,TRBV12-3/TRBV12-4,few,CASSLAPPRIRTPANTGELFF
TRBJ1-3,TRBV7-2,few,CASSPYPGQMSGNTIYF